These 2 T cell receptor beta chains were sequenced from one sample in a study of graft-versus-host responses after intestinal transplantation. Here immunoSEQ multiplex PCR was the method, and the copy in TCRdb shows in-frame clones only, minus some. The profile shows about 94,000 clones, roughly 90% of them singletons. These receptors' targets are unknown. The specimen comprised unstimulated CD8+ T cells sorted from spleen or lymph node cells, sampled before intestinal transplant. The receptors were gathered from a human donor who received an intestinal transplant.

The chain carries TRBV19 and TRBJ2-2; tentative D call: TRBD2 (5 bases). The CDR3 has 13 residues. CDR1 LNHDA and CDR2 SQIVND come from the germline V gene (reference sequence). Trimming pared 3 bases from V and 6 bases from J, leaving 8 bases between. In nucleotides, the CDR3 is TGTGCCAGTAGTATTGGACTCCCCGGGGAGCTGTTTTTT. Residues: CASSIGLPGELFF.

V gene TRBV7-9 combines with J gene TRBJ2-1, with a possible D match to TRBD2 (5 bases). The CDR3 length is 18 residues. Germline V lookup: CDR1 SEHNR, CDR2 FQNEAQ (reference sequence). The ends were cut back, 3 bases at V and 0 bases at J, with 18 bases in the middle. The CDR3, as DNA: TGTGCCAGCAGCTTCCCCGCGGAGGTTAGTAGCTCCTACAATGAGCAGTTCTTC. This codes for CASSFPAEVSSSYNEQFF.